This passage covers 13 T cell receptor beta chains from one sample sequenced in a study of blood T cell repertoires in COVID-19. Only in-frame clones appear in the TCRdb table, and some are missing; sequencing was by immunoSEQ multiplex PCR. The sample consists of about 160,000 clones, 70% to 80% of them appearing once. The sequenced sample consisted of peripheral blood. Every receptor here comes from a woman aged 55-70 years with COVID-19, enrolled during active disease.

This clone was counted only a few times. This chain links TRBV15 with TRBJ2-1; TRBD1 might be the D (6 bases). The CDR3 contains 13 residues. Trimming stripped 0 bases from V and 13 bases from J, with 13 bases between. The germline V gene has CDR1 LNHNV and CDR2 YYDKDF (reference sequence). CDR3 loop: CATSREAETGQFF. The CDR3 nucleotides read TGTGCCACCAGCAGAGAGGCTGAGACAGGTCAGTTCTTC.

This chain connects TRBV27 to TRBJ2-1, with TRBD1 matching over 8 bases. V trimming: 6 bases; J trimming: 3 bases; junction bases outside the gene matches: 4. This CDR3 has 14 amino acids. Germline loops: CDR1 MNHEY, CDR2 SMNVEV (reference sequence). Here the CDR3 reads CASRSTGVYNEQFF. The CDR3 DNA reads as TGTGCCAGCAGGTCGACAGGGGTCTACAATGAGCAGTTCTTC.

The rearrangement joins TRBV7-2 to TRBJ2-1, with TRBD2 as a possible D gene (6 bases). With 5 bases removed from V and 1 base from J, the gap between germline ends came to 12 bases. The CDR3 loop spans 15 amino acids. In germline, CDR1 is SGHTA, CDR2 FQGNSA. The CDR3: CASSQTGVSYNEQFF. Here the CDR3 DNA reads TGTGCCAGCAGCCAGACGGGAGTATCCTACAATGAGCAGTTCTTC.

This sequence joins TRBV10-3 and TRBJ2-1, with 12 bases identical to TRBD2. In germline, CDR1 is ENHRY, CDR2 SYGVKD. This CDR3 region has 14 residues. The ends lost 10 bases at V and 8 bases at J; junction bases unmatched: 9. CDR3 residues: CATLAGGPRDEQFF. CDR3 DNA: TGTGCCACCCTAGCGGGAGGGCCTAGGGATGAGCAGTTCTTC.

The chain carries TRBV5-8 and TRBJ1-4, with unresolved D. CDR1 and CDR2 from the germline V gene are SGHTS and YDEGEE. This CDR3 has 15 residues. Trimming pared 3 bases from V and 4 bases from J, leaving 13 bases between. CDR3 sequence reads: CASSSRLEINEKLFF. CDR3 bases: TGTGCCAGCAGCTCGCGTTTGGAGATTAATGAAAAACTGTTTTTT.

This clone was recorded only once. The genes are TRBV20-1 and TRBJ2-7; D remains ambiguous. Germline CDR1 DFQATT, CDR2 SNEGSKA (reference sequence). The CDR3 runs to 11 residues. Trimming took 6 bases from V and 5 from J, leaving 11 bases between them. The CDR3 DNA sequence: TGCAGTGCCCAGTTCCAAAACGAGCAGTACTTC. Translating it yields CSAQFQNEQYF.

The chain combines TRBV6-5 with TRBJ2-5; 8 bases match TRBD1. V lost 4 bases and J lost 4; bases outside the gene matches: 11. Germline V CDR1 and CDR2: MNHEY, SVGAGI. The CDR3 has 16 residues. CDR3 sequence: CASSFLSQGGGETQYF. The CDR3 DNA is TGTGCCAGCAGTTTCCTCTCACAGGGGGGCGGAGAGACCCAGTACTTC.

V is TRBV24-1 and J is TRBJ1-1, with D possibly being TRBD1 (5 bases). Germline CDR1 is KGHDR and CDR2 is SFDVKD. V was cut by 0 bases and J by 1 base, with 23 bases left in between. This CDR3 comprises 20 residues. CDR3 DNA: TGTGCCACCAGTGATTTGCAACCGGGACTATTGACAAGGGGGAACACTGAAGCTTTCTTT. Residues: CATSDLQPGLLTRGNTEAFF.

As DNA, the CDR3 is TGTGCCAGCAGCTTGGATGGGGGGAACTACGAGCAGTACTTC. Translating it yields CASSLDGGNYEQYF. J is TRBJ2-7 and V is TRBV7-3; D may be TRBD2 (6 bases). The CDR3 is 14 residues long. Germline V gives CDR1 SGHTA, CDR2 FQGTGA. V lost 3 bases and J lost 3, with 12 bases in between.

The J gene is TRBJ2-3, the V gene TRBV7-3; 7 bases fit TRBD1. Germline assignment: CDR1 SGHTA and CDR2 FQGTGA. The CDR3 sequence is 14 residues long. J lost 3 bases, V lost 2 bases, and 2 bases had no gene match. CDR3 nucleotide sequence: TGTGCCAGCAGCTTACTGGGACAGACAGATACGCAGTATTTT. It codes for CASSLLGQTDTQYF.

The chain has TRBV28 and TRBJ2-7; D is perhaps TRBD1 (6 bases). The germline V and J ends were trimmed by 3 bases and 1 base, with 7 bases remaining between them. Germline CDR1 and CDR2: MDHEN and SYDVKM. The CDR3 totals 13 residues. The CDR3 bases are TGTGCCAGCAGTTTCGGGACATCCTACGAGCAGTACTTC. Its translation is CASSFGTSYEQYF.

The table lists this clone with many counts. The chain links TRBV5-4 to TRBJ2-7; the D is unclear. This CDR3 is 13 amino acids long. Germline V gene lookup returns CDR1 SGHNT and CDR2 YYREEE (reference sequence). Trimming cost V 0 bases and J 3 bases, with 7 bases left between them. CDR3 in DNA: TGTGCCAGCAGCTTGGGCCAGGACTACGAGCAGTACTTC. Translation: CASSLGQDYEQYF.

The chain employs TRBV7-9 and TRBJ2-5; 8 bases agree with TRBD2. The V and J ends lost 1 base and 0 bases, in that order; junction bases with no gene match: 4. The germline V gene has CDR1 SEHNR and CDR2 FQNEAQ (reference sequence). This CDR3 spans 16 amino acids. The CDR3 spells CASSLGVSGNQETQYF. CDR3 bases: TGTGCCAGCAGCTTAGGGGTTAGCGGGAACCAAGAGACCCAGTACTTC.